A selection of T cell receptor beta chains follows, all from one sample in a study of Ad26.COV2.S vaccination and SARS-CoV-2 variants. Sequenced by immunoSEQ multiplex PCR; TCRdb stores in-frame clones only, minus some. The sample has roughly 500,000 clones; about 91% are singletons. The material sequenced was peripheral blood, taken in a trial of Ad26.COV2.S vaccine versus placebo. These receptors originate from a person between 18 and 65 years old who received the Ad26.COV2.S COVID-19 vaccine or a placebo. Each CDR3 is given with its conserved first and last residue. The D gene is left open where the match is weak. The size field is filled for only some rows; it gives once, few, many or a size class.

J | D | size | V | DNA | CDR3
TRBJ2-3 | TRBD2 | once | TRBV10-3 | TGTGCCATCAGGAAGAGCGGGATTAGCACAGATACGCAGTATTTT | CAIRKSGISTDTQYF
TRBJ2-1 | - | - | TRBV3-1/TRBV3-2 | TGTGCCAGCAGCCAAGAGTGGTTCACTAGCAATGAGCAGTTCTTC | CASSQEWFTSNEQFF
TRBJ1-1 | - | - | TRBV24-1 | TGTGCCACCAGTGACCTTGGACAGACGGAAGCTTTCTTT | CATSDLGQTEAFF
TRBJ2-1 | TRBD2 | - | TRBV27 | TGTGCCAGCAGGGGACTAGCGGGAGACAATGAGCAGTTCTTC | CASRGLAGDNEQFF
TRBJ2-5 | - | - | TRBV24-1 | TGTGCCACCAGTGATTTGGGTCAGATCGAAGAGACCCAGTACTTC | CATSDLGQIEETQYF
TRBJ2-3 | - | - | TRBV5-4 | TGTGCCAGCAGTATCAGCGGAGGCACAGATACGCAGTATTTT | CASSISGGTDTQYF
TRBJ1-5 | TRBD1 | - | TRBV30 | TGTGCCTGGACAGGGGGAGGGCATGATCAGCCCCAGCATTTT | CAWTGGGHDQPQHF
TRBJ2-1 | - | - | TRBV5-1 | TGCGCCAGCAGCTCAATGGTTTCGTGGAATGAGCAGTTCTTC | CASSSMVSWNEQFF
TRBJ2-1 | - | - | TRBV24-1 | TGTGCCACCAGCCTGGAGAGGGGGGCGGATGAGCAGTTCTTC | CATSLERGADEQFF
TRBJ2-7 | - | - | TRBV14 | TGTGCCAGCAGCCAAGTGTCGGGGGAATCTACGTACTTC | CASSQVSGESTYF
TRBJ1-5 | - | - | TRBV10-3 | TGTGCCATCAGTGAGTTCCAACGACCGGAACGGCCCCAGCATTTT | CAISEFQRPERPQHF
TRBJ2-5 | TRBD1 | - | TRBV25-1 | TGTGCCACCTCCTCCTTAGGGGGCCTGGAGACCCAGTACTTC | CATSSLGGLETQYF
TRBJ1-3 | - | - | TRBV18 | TGTGCCAGCTCCCAAGAAGCCTTCTCTGGAAACACCATATATTTT | CASSQEAFSGNTIYF